This T cell receptor (beta chain) stems from a study of cytomegalovirus exposure and HLA in healthy donors (dated by TCRdb to about 2017). For the wider study: According to an earlier analysis of a few hundred of the donors, about 179 million T cells yielded 100 million or so unique TCR beta sequences and approximately 300 Gb of sequence data. About 300 gigabases of sequencing data and approximately 91 million unique TCR sequences made up an early release that covered 500 to 700 HLA-typed donors. Of the roughly 390 genotyped donors, less than 90% were placed in the genetic ancestry cluster associated with self-reported Caucasian donors. The study aimed to test whether cataloging public T cell receptors could reveal signatures of past pathogen exposure. The study used immunosequencing to profile the T cell repertoires of several hundred subjects and linked those repertoires to cytomegalovirus serostatus. In addition to the first cohort of roughly 700 subjects, a separate validation cohort of over 90 different subjects was used. The study combined high-throughput TCR immunosequencing, statistical association of individual TCRs with disease status, and machine learning to predict cytomegalovirus infection status. In a later analysis, previously published TCR beta repertoires from about 670 donors were re-analyzed and high-resolution HLA genotyping was added so that TCR occurrence patterns could be studied. Rather than using new phenotypic data, the later analysis identified candidate immune exposures from TCR beta sequences and from how often those sequences occurred across donors. To decide whether each TCR beta V gene segment behaved as functional or pseudogenic, an earlier analysis of some 600 of the donors relied on high-throughput TCR beta sequencing. Donor age, sex, ethnicity and CMV serostatus were compiled alongside the repertoire data. A later genetic analysis took genome-wide SNP genotypes for 398 of the 666 donors and used that subset as a discovery cohort. Every repertoire in the discovery cohort had been generated on one and the same sequencing platform. HLA typing covered class I and class II loci at four-digit resolution. Typing coverage varied by locus: roughly 620-630 donors for A, B, C, DRB1 and DQB1; more than 500 for DQA1; 600 to 610 for DPA1; 450 to 480 for DPB1. Four or five DR-DQ haplotypes were handled as single units for association and clustering because linkage in the cohort was strong. Across around 400 genotyped donors of the cohort, an average of about 240,000 unique TCR beta nucleotide sequences per donor were sequenced, and 15% to 20% of those sequences were non-productive.

The cohort was made up of 500 to 800 healthy bone marrow donors. At the time of sampling, every cohort member was nominally healthy, though immune exposures that went unrecorded were likely present. The donor tested CMV seropositive and was one of the 289 seropositive cohort members. A peripheral blood sample was collected from each donor, and TCR beta sequencing was performed on peripheral blood mononuclear cells. The Qiagen DNeasy Blood Extraction Kit was used to extract genomic DNA from the blood cell samples. CDR1 and CDR2, looked up from the germline V gene, are SGHVS and FQNEAQ. The V and J ends are trimmed by 8 bases and 4 bases, leaving 18 bases between them. The cysteine opens and the phenylalanine closes a CDR3 of 15 amino acids. The read is trimmed to its CDR3 DNA, 45 bases read in frame from base 1. Findings and caveats that apply to the study as a whole: The only immune exposure information available for the cohort was CMV serostatus. The authors suggested that the approach could potentially be generalized to other disease states and immunological phenotypes. According to a later analysis, parvovirus B19, influenza, CMV and Epstein-Barr virus appeared linked to several top co-occurrence clusters. Across donors, most TCR sequences were observed very rarely, whereas some public TCRs were present in many individuals. A later genetic analysis reported fewer N-insertions in productive TCRs among donors in an Asian-associated ancestry cluster than the roughly 650-donor mean. An association between a missense DCLRE1C variant and V-gene and J-gene trimming of TCR beta chains was found in a later genetic analysis and replicated in an independent cohort. According to a later analysis, TCR association rates differed among HLA loci, with DRB1 alleles showing the most associated TCRs and HLA-C alleles showing the fewest. According to a later analysis, most CMV-associated TCR beta chains appeared to be HLA-restricted, and the HLA associations seemed to be driven largely by CMV exposure. A cluster of highly shared sequence variants was judged likely to be a technical artifact of the sequencing pipeline. Roughly uniform sequencing depth across donors was assumed in presence/absence analyses, although this assumption may not hold. A further reported finding was that TCR beta sequences accurately predicted the HLA-A and HLA-B alleles for most subjects in the first cohort. Only TCR beta chains were sequenced in this cohort, and the absence of alpha or paired-chain data limited detectable features. In a later analysis, HLA-associated TCR beta chains showed more clonal expansion and lower generation probabilities than non-associated chains that were equally common. The 87-base-pair reads could not distinguish some IMGT-functional V segments, including TRBV6-2 and TRBV6-3, so those segments were excluded. In the study, around 150 TCR beta chains were listed as associated with cytomegalovirus. Strong co-occurrence of HLA alleles, especially DR and DQ, made assigning TCR associations to individual alleles difficult. An earlier analysis of roughly 570 of the donors showed that most TCR beta V segments appeared in productive rearrangements either about 90% or about 30% of the time, which broadly matched IMGT annotations. In vitro tests confirmed that a few of the cytomegalovirus-associated TCR beta chains recognize cytomegalovirus antigens. At a false discovery rate of 0.05, a later analysis linked around 15,000 TCR beta sequences to specific HLA alleles. Approximately 16 rarely observed V segments, including chromosome 9 orphons, were excluded from the earlier analysis of about 500 of the donors because counts were too low. Because HLA typing was missing for some donors at each locus, association tests included only the typed subset. The classifier was reported to diagnose cytomegalovirus status with high specificity and sensitivity in both the original and validation cohorts. Linkage disequilibrium might explain the correlated functional status among segregating V segments, but an unknown experimental factor could not be ruled out.

The library was obtained by the immunoSEQ multiplex PCR assay. A mixture of 60 forward primers for TCR Vbeta segments and 13 reverse primers for TCR Jbeta segments was used in the multiplex PCR. The CDR3 region of rearranged TCR beta genes was amplified from genomic DNA by a multiplex PCR assay. On the Illumina HiSeq System, the amplified TCR beta libraries were sequenced as 87-base-pair reads. The published analysis was carried out like this. In a later analysis, some 80 million unique TCR beta chains were counted across the roughly 700 repertoires, and around 11 million of these chains were shared by at least two donors. Raw reads were error-corrected and collapsed into unique sequences with a nearest-neighbor algorithm that merged closely related sequences to remove PCR and sequencing errors. Alignment of CDR3 sequences to IMGT reference sequences was used to assign V, D and J gene segments. For a sequence to be retained, at least a six-nucleotide match to both a V gene segment and a J gene segment was required. Rearrangements were classified as productive when the CDR3 lacked stop codons and remained in frame with V and J, and all other rearrangements were classified as non-productive. Following IMGT convention, CDR3 was defined as the stretch from the second conserved V-encoded cysteine to the conserved J-encoded phenylalanine. In an earlier analysis of just under 600 of the donors, sequences lacking an unambiguous match to a single V gene segment were excluded. In an earlier analysis of a few hundred of the donors, V segments were called functional above 56.7% productive rearrangements and were called segregating when the between-donor standard deviation exceeded 5%. A statistical classification framework was built to diagnose cytomegalovirus status from the catalog of TCR beta chain sequences. V and J gene assignment, in a later analysis, came from comparing TCR nucleotide sequences with IMGT/GENE-DB human TR gene sequences. In a later analysis, CDR3 sequences and most-parsimonious VDJ recombination scenarios were assigned using the TCRdist pipeline. A later analysis defined each TCR beta chain by its CDR3 amino acid sequence plus V-gene family, and excluded reads lacking a unique V-gene family. In a later analysis, 450 to 600 highly shared, low-generation-probability nucleotide sequences were removed to address suspected cross-contamination and a sequencing artifact. For each public chain, a later analysis derived a clonal expansion index from normalized ranks of inferred template counts within each repertoire. In a later analysis, generation probabilities were computed with a VDJ recombination model fitted to out-of-frame rearrangements, and the resulting probabilities were checked against IGoR. Hypergeometric tests were used in a later analysis to score TCR-TCR, TCR-HLA and TCR-CMV co-occurrence, with a repertoire-size bias correction applied to the TCR pairs. To estimate false discovery rates, a later analysis permuted the HLA or CMV assignments 20 times. In a later analysis, co-occurring TCRs were grouped with DBSCAN, and TCRdist sequence similarity was added when clustering was performed within HLA-allele-positive subsets. For co-occurrence clustering, repertoires with fewer than 30,000 or more than 120,000 public chains were excluded, along with roughly five repertoires with anomalous nucleotide sharing. Imported from immuneACCESS, the table was reduced by TCRdb to in-frame sequences with V and J called. These copies leave out some clones; in studies compared against another copy, an unresolved V gene accounts for under half, and the cause of the remainder is not known. Clone size and the V and J calls come from that table; the DNA yielded D and trimming. The sample table holds 150,000 to 200,000 clones, of which 60% to 80% were seen once. Around 0.98% of the sample comes from the top ten.

This clone was counted a few times. The specificity of this receptor is unknown. Within one base of it there is no much larger clone, and no base qualities were kept. The sequence came from a woman in her forties or fifties in good health and CMV-seropositive. The sample was PBMCs. The sequence links TRBV7-8 to TRBJ2-1; tentative D gene TRBD2, with 7 bases matching. For the CDR3, the sequence is CASLGGAYQYNEQFF. The nucleotide sequence is given as TGTGCCAGCCTGGGGGGGGCCTATCAATACAATGAGCAGTTCTTC.